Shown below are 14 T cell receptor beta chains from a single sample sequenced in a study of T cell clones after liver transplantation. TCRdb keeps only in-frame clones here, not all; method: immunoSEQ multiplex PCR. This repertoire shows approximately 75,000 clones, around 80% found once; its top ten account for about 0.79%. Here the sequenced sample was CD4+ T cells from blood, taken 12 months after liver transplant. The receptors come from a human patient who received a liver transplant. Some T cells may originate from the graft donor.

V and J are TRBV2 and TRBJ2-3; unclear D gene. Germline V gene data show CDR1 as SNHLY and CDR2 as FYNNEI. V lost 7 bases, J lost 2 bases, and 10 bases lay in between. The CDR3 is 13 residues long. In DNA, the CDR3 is TGTGCCAGCACCCAGGTTCCCACAGATACGCAGTATTTT. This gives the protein CASTQVPTDTQYF.

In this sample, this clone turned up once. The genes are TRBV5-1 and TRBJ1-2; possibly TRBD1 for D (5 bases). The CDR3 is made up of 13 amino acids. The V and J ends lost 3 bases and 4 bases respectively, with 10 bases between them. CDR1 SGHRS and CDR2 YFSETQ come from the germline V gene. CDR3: CASSSGRTYGYTF. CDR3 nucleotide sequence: TGCGCCAGCAGCTCGGGACGGACCTATGGCTACACCTTC. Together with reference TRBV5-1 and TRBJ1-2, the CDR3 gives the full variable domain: KAGVTQTPRYLIKTRGQQVTLSCSPISGHRSVSWYQQTPGQGLQFLFEYFSETQRNKGNFPGRFSGRQFSNSRSEMNVSTLELGDSALYLCASSSGRTYGYTFGSGTRLTVV.

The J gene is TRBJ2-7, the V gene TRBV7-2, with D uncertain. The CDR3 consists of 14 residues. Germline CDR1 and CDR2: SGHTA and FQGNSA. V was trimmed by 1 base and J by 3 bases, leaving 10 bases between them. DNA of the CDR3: TGTGCCAGCAGCTTAGGTCAGACTTACTACGAGCAGTACTTC. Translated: CASSLGQTYYEQYF.

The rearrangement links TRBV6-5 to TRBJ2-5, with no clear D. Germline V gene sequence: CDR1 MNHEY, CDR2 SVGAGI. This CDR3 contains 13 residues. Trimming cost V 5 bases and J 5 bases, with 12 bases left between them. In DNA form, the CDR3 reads TGTGCCAGCAGTAATTTAGTATCGGAGACCCAGTACTTC. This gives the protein CASSNLVSETQYF.

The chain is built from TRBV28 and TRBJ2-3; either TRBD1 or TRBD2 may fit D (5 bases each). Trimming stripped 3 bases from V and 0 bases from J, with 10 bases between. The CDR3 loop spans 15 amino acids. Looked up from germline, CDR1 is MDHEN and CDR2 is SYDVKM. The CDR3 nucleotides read TGTGCCAGCAGTTTGGGGACCTCTAGCACAGATACGCAGTATTTT. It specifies CASSLGTSSTDTQYF.

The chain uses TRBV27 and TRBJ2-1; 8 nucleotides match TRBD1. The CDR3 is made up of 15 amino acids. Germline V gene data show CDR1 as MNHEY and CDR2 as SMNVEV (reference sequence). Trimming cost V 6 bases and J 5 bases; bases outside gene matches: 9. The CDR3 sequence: CASSHRTGNNNEQFF. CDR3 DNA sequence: TGTGCCAGCAGCCACCGGACAGGGAACAACAATGAGCAGTTCTTC.

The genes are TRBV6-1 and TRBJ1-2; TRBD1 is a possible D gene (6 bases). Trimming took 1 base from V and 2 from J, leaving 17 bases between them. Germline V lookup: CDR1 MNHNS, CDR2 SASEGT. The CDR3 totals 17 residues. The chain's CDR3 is CASSEVKGGAGNYGYTF. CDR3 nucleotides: TGTGCCAGCAGTGAAGTGAAGGGGGGTGCAGGGAACTATGGCTACACCTTC.

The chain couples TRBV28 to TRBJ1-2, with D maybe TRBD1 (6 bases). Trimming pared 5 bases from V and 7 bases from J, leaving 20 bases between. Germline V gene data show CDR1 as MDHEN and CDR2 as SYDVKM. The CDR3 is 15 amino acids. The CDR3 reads CASSPMGEGGSGYTF. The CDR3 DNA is TGTGCCAGCAGTCCCATGGGGGAGGGGGGGTCTGGCTACACCTTC.

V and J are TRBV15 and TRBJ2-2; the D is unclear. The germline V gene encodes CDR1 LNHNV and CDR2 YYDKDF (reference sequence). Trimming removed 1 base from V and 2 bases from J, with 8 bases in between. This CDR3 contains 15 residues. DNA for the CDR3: TGTGCCACCAGCAGAGGTGATTATAACACCGGGGAGCTGTTTTTT. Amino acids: CATSRGDYNTGELFF.

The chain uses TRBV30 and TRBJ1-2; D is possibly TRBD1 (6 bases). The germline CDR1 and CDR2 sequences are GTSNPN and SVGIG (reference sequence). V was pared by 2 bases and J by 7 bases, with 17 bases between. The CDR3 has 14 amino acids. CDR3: CAWSTGIYGGGYTF. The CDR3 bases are TGTGCCTGGAGTACAGGGATTTACGGGGGTGGCTACACCTTC.

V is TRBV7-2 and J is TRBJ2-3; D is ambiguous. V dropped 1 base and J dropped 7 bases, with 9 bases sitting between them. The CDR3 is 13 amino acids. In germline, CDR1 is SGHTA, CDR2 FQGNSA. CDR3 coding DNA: TGTGCCAGCAGCTTAGAGGATCGTTATACGCAGTATTTT. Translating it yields CASSLEDRYTQYF. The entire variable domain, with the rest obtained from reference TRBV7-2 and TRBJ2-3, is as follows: GAGVSQSPSNKVTEKGKDVELRCDPISGHTALYWYRQSLGQGLEFLIYFQGNSAPDKSGLPSDRFSAERTGGSVSTLTIQRTQQEDSAVYLCASSLEDRYTQYFGPGTRLTVL.

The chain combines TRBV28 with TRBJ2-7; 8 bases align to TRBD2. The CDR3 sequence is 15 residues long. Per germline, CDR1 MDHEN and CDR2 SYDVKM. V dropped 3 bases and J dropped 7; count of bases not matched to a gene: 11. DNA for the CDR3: TGTGCCAGCAGTTTCGCGACGGGAGGGCCTAGGGAGCAGTACTTC. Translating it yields CASSFATGGPREQYF.

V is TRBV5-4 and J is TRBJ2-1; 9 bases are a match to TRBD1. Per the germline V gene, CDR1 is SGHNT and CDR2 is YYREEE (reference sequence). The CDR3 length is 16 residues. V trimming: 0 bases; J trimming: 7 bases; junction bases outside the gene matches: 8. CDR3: CASSLAGTGYLNEQFF. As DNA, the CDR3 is TGTGCCAGCAGCTTGGCGGGGACAGGGTATTTGAATGAGCAGTTCTTC.

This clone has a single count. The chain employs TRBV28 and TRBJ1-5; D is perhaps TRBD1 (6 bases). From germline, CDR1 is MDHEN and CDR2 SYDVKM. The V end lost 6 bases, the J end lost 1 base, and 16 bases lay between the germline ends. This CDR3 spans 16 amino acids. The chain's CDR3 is CASRNGGAVSNQPQHF. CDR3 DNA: TGTGCCAGCAGAAACGGGGGGGCTGTCAGCAATCAGCCCCAGCATTTT.